This T cell receptor beta chain is from a study of T cells after yellow fever vaccination. Overall study findings and caveats: Reappearance after the booster was observed for most primary-vaccination clones (roughly 97% CD4, less than 90% CD8).

The CDR3 totals 12 residues. Germline V gene sequence: CDR1 SQVTM, CDR2 ANQGSEA. V was cut by 8 bases and J by 8 bases, with 16 bases left in between. This clonotype was counted at least ten times. What it binds is unknown. TCRdb itself ran the 5' RACE reads through MiXCR, one entry per CDR3 protein. The sample has over 120,000 distinct CDR3 sequences; about 6.9% are singletons. The source of this sequence is a man aged 25-45 years who received the YFV17D yellow fever vaccine. The genes are TRBV29-1 and TRBJ2-1; tentatively, D is TRBD1 or TRBD2 (7 bases each). The sample in question was CD4+ T cells sorted from PBMCs, obtained 10 days after the yellow fever booster vaccination. The CDR3 loop is CSFFRGGHEQFF. The CDR3 region has the DNA TGCAGCTTTTTCAGGGGGGGCCATGAGCAGTTCTTC.